This TCR beta chain is from a study of T cell responses to AZD1222 COVID-19 vaccine. Pooling was applied to second doses at about 4 or about 12 weeks. Sequencing was performed with immunoSEQ multiplex PCR; in TCRdb, only in-frame clones are kept and a portion is missing. There are 150,000 to 200,000 clones in the sample; around nine tenths occur only once, and roughly 12% lies in the top ten. Study results and caveats: A reported finding is that nearly half of spike-specific TCRs target unmutated variant regions. White British donors predominated, females outnumbered males, and clonal diversity was possibly underestimated.

Comment on this clone: What it binds is unknown.

Losses at the gene ends were 1 base for V and 4 bases for J; bases not matched to a gene: 11. Germline-derived CDR1 and CDR2 are SGDLS and YYNGEE. The CDR3 extends over 17 amino acids. The source material was peripheral blood, sampled 28 days after the second AZD1222 dose. The sequence was obtained from an adult who received the AZD1222 COVID-19 vaccine. The gene calls are TRBV9 and TRBJ2-1, with 7 bases lining up with TRBD1. The CDR3 sequence: CASSVQGDPTIYNEQFF. The CDR3 coding sequence is TGTGCCAGCAGCGTACAGGGGGACCCCACTATTTACAATGAGCAGTTCTTC.